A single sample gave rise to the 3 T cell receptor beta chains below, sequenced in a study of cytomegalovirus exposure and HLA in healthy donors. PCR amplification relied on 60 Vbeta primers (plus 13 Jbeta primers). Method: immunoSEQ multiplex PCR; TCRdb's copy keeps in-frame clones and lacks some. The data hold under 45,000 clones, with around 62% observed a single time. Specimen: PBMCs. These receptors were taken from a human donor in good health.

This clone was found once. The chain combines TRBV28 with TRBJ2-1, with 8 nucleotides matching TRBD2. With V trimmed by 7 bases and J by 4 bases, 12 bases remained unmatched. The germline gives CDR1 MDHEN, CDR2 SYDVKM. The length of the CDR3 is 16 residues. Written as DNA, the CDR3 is TGTGCCAGCACCTCGGGGGGGGCCTCGAGGTACAATGAGCAGTTCTTC. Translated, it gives CASTSGGASRYNEQFF.

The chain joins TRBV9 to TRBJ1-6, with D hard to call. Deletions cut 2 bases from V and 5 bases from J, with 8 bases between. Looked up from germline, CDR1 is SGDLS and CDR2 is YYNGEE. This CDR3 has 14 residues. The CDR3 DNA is TGTGCCAGCAGCGTCGCGGTTGATAATTCACCCCTCCACTTT. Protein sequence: CASSVAVDNSPLHF.

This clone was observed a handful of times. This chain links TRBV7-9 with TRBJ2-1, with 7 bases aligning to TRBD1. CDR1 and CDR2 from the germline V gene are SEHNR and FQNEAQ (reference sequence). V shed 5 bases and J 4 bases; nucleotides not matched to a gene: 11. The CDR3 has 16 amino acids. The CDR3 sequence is CASSPVDRPVYNEQFF. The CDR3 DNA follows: TGTGCCAGCAGCCCGGTGGACAGGCCTGTATACAATGAGCAGTTCTTC.